This T cell receptor beta chain was captured by sequencing in a study of blood T cell repertoires in COVID-19. Study information: Samples representing acute and convalescent COVID-19 were sourced from the United States, Italy and Spain. The analysed material was cDNA or gDNA that came from T cells, B-cell-depleted T cells, or PBMCs.

In the original analysis: For nucleated cells, counts were estimated from reference gene primer amplification. Profiling relied on immunoSEQ multiplex PCR, and the TCRdb table lists in-frame clones only, not all of them. V, J and clone size were drawn from that table, and D and trimming were deduced from the DNA. Of 200,000 to 250,000 clones in the sample, roughly 82% were seen once. A single count supports this clone. There are 12 residues in the CDR3. Trimming took off 3 bases at V and 6 bases at J, with 6 bases between the two ends. CDR1 and CDR2 from the germline V gene are SGHTA and FQGNSA. Material for sequencing was peripheral blood. This clonotype was sampled from a woman between 70 and 85 years old with acute or convalescent COVID-19. This chain connects TRBV7-2 to TRBJ2-1; a possible D gene is TRBD1 (6 bases). The CDR3 DNA reads TGTGCCAGCAGCTTCAGGGGCAATGAGCAGTTCTTC. It codes for CASSFRGNEQFF. Full variable domain (remainder filled in from reference TRBV7-2 and TRBJ2-1): GAGVSQSPSNKVTEKGKDVELRCDPISGHTALYWYRQSLGQGLEFLIYFQGNSAPDKSGLPSDRFSAERTGGSVSTLTIQRTQQEDSAVYLCASSFRGNEQFFGPGTRLTVL.